Following are 18 T cell receptor beta chains from one sample sequenced in a study of T cell repertoires in cytomegalovirus infection. MiXCR, run by TCRdb on the reads, gives a single entry per CDR3 protein. This sample yields some 680,000 distinct CDR3 sequences, of which approximately 34% are seen a single time; under 3.5% belongs to the top ten. Sequenced: PBMCs. The receptors stem from a human donor in good health (CMV status not recorded). Some clones in this sample may be carry-over from other donors' samples.

In regard to this clonotype: An end of the junction does not agree with germline; a read error may underlie this. This rearrangement joins TRBV7-2 to TRBJ2-5, with D perhaps matching TRBD2 (6 bases). The CDR3 runs 15 residues. Per the germline V gene, CDR1 is SGHTA and CDR2 is FQGNSA. CDR3 sequence: CDSSLASGSQVTQYF. The CDR3 bases are TGTGACAGCAGCTTGGCAAGCGGGTCTCAAGTGACCCAGTACTTC.

Many counts were recorded for this clonotype. The rearrangement links TRBV12-3 or TRBV12-4 to TRBJ1-4, with TRBD1 identical over 9 bases. With 5 bases clipped from V and 7 bases from J, the junction kept 8 bases outside the gene matches. This CDR3 is 15 amino acids long. The CDR3 DNA reads TGTGCCAGCAGTACGGGACAGGGAAGAAGTGAAAAACTGTTTTTT. It is translated as CASSTGQGRSEKLFF.

Comment on this clonotype: A much larger clone differs from this one at a single base, so this may be a read error. The chain recombines TRBV6-6 with TRBJ1-5; D may be TRBD1 (6 bases). Germline CDR1 and CDR2: MNHNY and SVGAGI (reference sequence). The CDR3 consists of 16 residues. The chain's CDR3 is CSTTSGGTHSNQPQHF. DNA of the CDR3: TGTTCCACAACCTCCGGCGGGACACATAGCAATCAGCCCCAGCATTTT.

This clonotype came up a few times. This may be a read error, as it is one base from a much larger clone. The chain links TRBV11-1 to TRBJ1-1; D not resolved. Between the trimmed V and J ends, which lost 3 bases and 3 bases, there was a span of 5 bases. CDR3 length equals 12 residues. CDR1 is SGHAT, CDR2 FQDESV, per germline (reference sequence). The CDR3 spells CASSFMHTEAFF. For the CDR3, the DNA is TGTGCCAGCAGCTTCATGCACACTGAAGCTTTCTTT.

The sample holds a few counts of this clonotype. This sequence joins TRBV5-1 and TRBJ1-2, with D perhaps matching TRBD1 (6 bases). CDR3 length: 15 residues. The germline V gene has CDR1 SGHRS and CDR2 YFSETQ. The V end was cut by 6 bases, the J end by 2 bases, with 17 bases between. The CDR3 reads CASMDPDRTNYGYTF. In DNA form, the CDR3 reads TGCGCCAGCATGGATCCCGACAGGACGAACTATGGCTACACCTTC.

The rearrangement joins TRBV6-4 to TRBJ1-6; D gene ambiguous. CDR1 is MRHNA and CDR2 is SNTAGT in the germline V gene. The V gene lost 6 bases and the J gene lost 7 bases, with 10 bases spanning the gap. This CDR3 comprises 13 residues. This chain's CDR3 is CASSGFPNSPLHF. The CDR3 nucleotides are TGTGCCAGCAGCGGATTTCCGAATTCACCCCTCCACTTT.

In this sample, this clonotype turned up a few times. This chain connects TRBV7-2 to TRBJ2-1, with 13 bases lining up with TRBD2. From germline, CDR1 is SGHTA and CDR2 FQGNSA. V was clipped by 6 bases and J by 7 bases; unmatched bases: 9. This CDR3 spans 16 amino acids. CDR3 amino acids: CASSTTRTSGSNEQFF. CDR3 sequence (DNA): TGTGCCAGCAGTACTACTCGGACTAGCGGGAGTAATGAGCAGTTCTTC.

This clonotype was picked up a small number of times. Written as DNA, the CDR3 is TGTGCCAGCAGTCGATTGCGCAATCAGCCCCAGCATTTT. The encoded protein is CASSRLRNQPQHF. The V and J genes are TRBV2 and TRBJ1-5; no definite D call. Per the germline V gene, CDR1 is SNHLY and CDR2 is FYNNEI. The CDR3 is 13 amino acids. Trimming took 5 bases from V and 2 from J, leaving 7 bases between them.

This rearrangement joins TRBV19 to TRBJ2-2; the D gene is possibly TRBD2 (5 bases). The CDR3 has 13 amino acids. Germline V gene lookup returns CDR1 LNHDA and CDR2 SQIVND (reference sequence). V lost 9 bases and J 6 bases, leaving 14 bases between the germline ends. CDR3 bases: TGTGCCAGCCATGGGAGTCTCGCCGGGGAGCTGTTTTTT. Translated, it gives CASHGSLAGELFF. Drawing the rest from reference TRBV19 and TRBJ2-2, the complete variable domain is DGGITQSPKYLFRKEGQNVTLSCEQNLNHDAMYWYRQDPGQGLRLIYYSQIVNDFQKGDIAEGYSVSREKKESFPLTVTSAQKNPTAFYLCASHGSLAGELFFGEGSRLTVL.

The CDR3 region is CSAPRRGDTGELFF. For the CDR3, the DNA is TGCAGTGCTCCCAGGCGGGGGGACACCGGGGAGCTGTTTTTT. The rearrangement joins TRBV20-1 to TRBJ2-2, with TRBD2 matching 8 bases. J was trimmed by 3 bases and V by 5 bases; bases with no gene match: 5. The CDR3 has 14 residues. The V gene's germline CDR1 is DFQATT and CDR2 SNEGSKA (reference sequence).

The chain has TRBV10-3 and TRBJ2-2; D call uncertain. CDR1 ENHRY and CDR2 SYGVKD come from the germline V gene. The CDR3 has 13 residues. With 0 bases removed from V and 8 bases from J, the gap between germline ends came to 7 bases. The CDR3 sequence is CAISESTTGELFF. The CDR3 region has the DNA TGTGCCATCAGTGAGTCAACGACGGGGGAGCTGTTTTTT.

This clonotype was seen many times. This sequence joins TRBV7-2 and TRBJ2-5; no definite D call. Trimming removed 4 bases from V and 2 bases from J, with 5 bases in between. The CDR3 is made up of 12 amino acids. CDR1 is SGHTA and CDR2 is FQGNSA in the germline V gene. CDR3 protein: CASSWGQETQYF. In DNA, the CDR3 is TGTGCCAGCAGCTGGGGACAAGAGACCCAGTACTTC.

This clonotype was recorded only once. The gene calls are TRBV7-2 and TRBJ2-7, with a weak D call TRBD2 (5 bases). The germline V gene encodes CDR1 SGHTA and CDR2 FQGNSA. Deletions cut 5 bases from V and 2 bases from J, with 19 bases between. The CDR3 spans 16 residues. This CDR3 is CASSTRRGVDPYEQYF. The DNA of the CDR3 is TGTGCCAGCAGCACCCGACGGGGAGTCGATCCCTACGAGCAGTACTTC.

This clonotype was seen a handful of times. The chain links TRBV7-2 to TRBJ2-1, with 9 bases matching TRBD2. V lost 1 base, J lost 1 base, and 2 bases stayed unmatched. Germline values: CDR1 SGHTA, CDR2 FQGNSA. This CDR3 region has 16 residues. This CDR3 reads CASSLDAGGSYNEQFF. The CDR3 nucleotides read TGTGCCAGCAGCTTAGACGCGGGGGGGTCCTACAATGAGCAGTTCTTC.

The chain joins TRBV2 to TRBJ2-3, with TRBD1 matching 8 bases. CDR3 length: 15 residues. The germline gives CDR1 SNHLY, CDR2 FYNNEI. V gave up 7 bases and J gave up 4 bases; unmatched junction bases: 10. The CDR3 region has the DNA TGTGCCAGCATTTCCGGACAGGGTTTGGCAGATACGCAGTATTTT. It encodes CASISGQGLADTQYF.

This clonotype was found a few times. The chain is built from TRBV5-1 and TRBJ1-6; tentative D call: TRBD1 (6 bases). Between the trimmed V and J ends, which lost 0 bases and 8 bases, there was a span of 15 bases. Per the germline V gene, CDR1 is SGHRS and CDR2 is YFSETQ. The CDR3 length is 16 residues. The CDR3 DNA reads TGCGCCAGCAGCTTGGGGACCAGGGGTATGGATTCACCCCTCCACTTT. Protein product: CASSLGTRGMDSPLHF. Using reference TRBV5-1 and TRBJ1-6 for the parts outside the CDR3, the full variable domain is KAGVTQTPRYLIKTRGQQVTLSCSPISGHRSVSWYQQTPGQGLQFLFEYFSETQRNKGNFPGRFSGRQFSNSRSEMNVSTLELGDSALYLCASSLGTRGMDSPLHFGNGTRLTVT.

The CDR3 spells CASSLGSTGVSVNRQETQYF. The CDR3, as DNA: TGTGCCAGCAGTTTAGGCTCAACCGGCGTATCAGTAAACCGGCAAGAGACCCAGTACTTC. The chain has TRBV28 and TRBJ2-5; D remains ambiguous. There are 20 residues in the CDR3. Between the trimmed V and J ends, which lost 2 bases and 2 bases, there was a span of 27 bases. The germline gives CDR1 MDHEN, CDR2 SYDVKM.

This clonotype has a handful of counts. The chain recombines TRBV24-1 with TRBJ2-7; possible D gene TRBD1, 6 bases. Trimming cost V 5 bases and J 3 bases, with 19 bases left between them. Looked up from germline, CDR1 is KGHDR and CDR2 is SFDVKD. The CDR3 contains 16 residues. The CDR3: CATSAQPGTRNYEQYF. CDR3 coding DNA: TGTGCCACCAGTGCCCAGCCCGGGACACGGAACTACGAGCAGTACTTC.